The entry below describes one T cell receptor beta chain. The target antigen is unknown. Profiled with immunoSEQ multiplex PCR; TCRdb holds only in-frame clones, not every one. This sample has about 2.2 million clones; about 93% occur once, and the top ten carry about 1.8%. This entry belongs to a study of shared clonotypes between healthy human individuals. Overall study context: CD4 naive cells filled three plates per donor, CD4 memory three, CD8 naive two and CD8 memory one. Findings of the study overall: In contrast to clonotypes shared by all four donors, non-shared clonotypes had lower generation probabilities.

V lost 2 bases and J lost 5, with 10 bases in between. This CDR3 region has 14 residues. CDR1 and CDR2 (germline): SGHVS, FNYEAQ. As defined, naive CD8 cells were CD45RO-negative and positively selected for CCR7, with terminally differentiated effector memory CD45RA+ cells excluded. The sequence derives from a young man in good health. Some clones in this sample may be carry-over from other donors' samples. The chain carries TRBV7-6 and TRBJ2-1; a possible D gene is TRBD1 (6 bases). Material: naive CD8+ T cells from PBMCs. CDR3 bases: TGTGCCAGCAGCTTAATGGGGGCCCACAATGAGCAGTTCTTC. Its protein product is CASSLMGAHNEQFF.